Included here is one T cell receptor beta chain sequence, with context. What it recognizes is unknown. These data come from a study of graft-versus-host responses after intestinal transplantation. Study-level results: Peak levels of circulating GvH clones tracked with early post-transplant HvG declines.

The repertoire was sequenced with immunoSEQ multiplex PCR; TCRdb's copy has only in-frame clones and lacks some. Altogether about 21,000 clones are present, around 92% being singletons, with the ten largest covering roughly two fifths. The sequencing here drew on PBMCs, taken about 260 days after intestinal transplant. The clonotype was recovered from a human patient who received an intestinal transplant, so some T cells may come from the graft donor.

CDR3: CASSRGTQKQFF. The CDR3 bases are TGTGCCAGCAGCAGAGGGACCCAGAAGCAGTTCTTC. The chain is built from TRBV5-6 and TRBJ2-1; D may match TRBD1 or TRBD2 (5 bases each). Germline CDR1 and CDR2: SGHDT and YYEEEE. This CDR3 contains 12 residues. Trimming cost V 4 bases and J 11 bases, with 13 bases left between them.